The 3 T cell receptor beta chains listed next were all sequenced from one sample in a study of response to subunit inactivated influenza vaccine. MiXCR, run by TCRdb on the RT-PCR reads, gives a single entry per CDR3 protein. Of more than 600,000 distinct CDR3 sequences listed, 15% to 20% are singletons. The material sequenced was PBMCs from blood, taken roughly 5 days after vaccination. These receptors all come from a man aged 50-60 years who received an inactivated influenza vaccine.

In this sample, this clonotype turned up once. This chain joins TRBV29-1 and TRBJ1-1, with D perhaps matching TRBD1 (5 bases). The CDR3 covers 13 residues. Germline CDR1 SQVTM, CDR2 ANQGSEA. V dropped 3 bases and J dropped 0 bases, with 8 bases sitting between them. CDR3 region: CSVDTGVNTEAFF. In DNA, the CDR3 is TGCAGCGTTGATACAGGCGTGAACACTGAAGCTTTCTTT.

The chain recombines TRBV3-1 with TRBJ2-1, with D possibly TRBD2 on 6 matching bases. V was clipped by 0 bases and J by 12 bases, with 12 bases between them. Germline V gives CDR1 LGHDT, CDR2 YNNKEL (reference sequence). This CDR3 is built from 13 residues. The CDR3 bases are TGTGCCAGCAGCCAAGAGAGGAAGGGAGGGCAGTTCTTC. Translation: CASSQERKGGQFF.

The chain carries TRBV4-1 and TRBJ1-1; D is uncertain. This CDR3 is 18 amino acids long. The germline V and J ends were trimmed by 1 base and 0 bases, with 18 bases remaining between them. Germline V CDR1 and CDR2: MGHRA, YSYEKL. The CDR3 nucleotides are TGCGCCAGCAGCCAAGGGGCTCCTGGACGTTATATGAACACTGAAGCTTTCTTT. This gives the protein CASSQGAPGRYMNTEAFF.